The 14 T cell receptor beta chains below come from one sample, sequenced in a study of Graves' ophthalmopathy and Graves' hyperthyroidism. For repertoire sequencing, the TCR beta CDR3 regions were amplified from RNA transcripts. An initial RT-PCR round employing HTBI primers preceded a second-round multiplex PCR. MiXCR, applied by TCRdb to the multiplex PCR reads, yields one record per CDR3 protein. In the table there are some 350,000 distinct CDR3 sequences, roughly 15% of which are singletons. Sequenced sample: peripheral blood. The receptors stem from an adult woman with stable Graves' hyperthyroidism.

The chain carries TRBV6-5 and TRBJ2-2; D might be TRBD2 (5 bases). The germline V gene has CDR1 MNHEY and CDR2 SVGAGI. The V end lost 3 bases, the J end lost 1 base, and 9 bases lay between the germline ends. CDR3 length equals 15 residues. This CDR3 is CASSYSARNTGELFF. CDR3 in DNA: TGTGCCAGCAGTTATAGCGCCCGGAACACCGGGGAGCTGTTTTTT.

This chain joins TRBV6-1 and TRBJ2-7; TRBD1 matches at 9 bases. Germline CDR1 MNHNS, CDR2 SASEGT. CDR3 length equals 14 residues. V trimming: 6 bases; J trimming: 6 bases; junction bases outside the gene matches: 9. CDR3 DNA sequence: TGTGCCAGCAGATTGGACAGGGGCGCCTCCGAGCAGTACTTC. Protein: CASRLDRGASEQYF.

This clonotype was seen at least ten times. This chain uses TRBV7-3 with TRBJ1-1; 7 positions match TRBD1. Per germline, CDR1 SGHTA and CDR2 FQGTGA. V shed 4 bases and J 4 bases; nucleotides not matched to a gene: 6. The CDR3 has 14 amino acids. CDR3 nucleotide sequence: TGTGCCAGCAGCTCACAGGGGCTGGGCACTGAAGCTTTCTTT. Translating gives CASSSQGLGTEAFF.

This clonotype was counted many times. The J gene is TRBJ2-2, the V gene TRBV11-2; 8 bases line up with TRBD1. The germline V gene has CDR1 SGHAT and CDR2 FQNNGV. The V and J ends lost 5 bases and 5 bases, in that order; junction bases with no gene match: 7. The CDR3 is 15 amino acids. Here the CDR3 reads CASSPRQGITGELFF. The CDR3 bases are TGTGCCAGCAGCCCGAGACAGGGGATAACCGGGGAGCTGTTTTTT.

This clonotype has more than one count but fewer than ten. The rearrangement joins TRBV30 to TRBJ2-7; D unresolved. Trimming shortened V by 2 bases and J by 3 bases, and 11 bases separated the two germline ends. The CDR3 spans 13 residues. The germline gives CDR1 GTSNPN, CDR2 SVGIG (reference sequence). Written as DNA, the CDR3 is TGTGCCTGGAGTCCCCCGGCCCACTACGAGCAGTACTTC. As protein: CAWSPPAHYEQYF.

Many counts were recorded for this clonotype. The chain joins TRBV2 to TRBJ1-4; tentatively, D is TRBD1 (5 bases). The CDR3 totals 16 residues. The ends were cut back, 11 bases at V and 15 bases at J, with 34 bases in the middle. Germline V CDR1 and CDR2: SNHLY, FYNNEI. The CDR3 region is CASWGREIRNSKRVFF. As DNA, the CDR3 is TGTGCCTCCTGGGGCAGGGAAATCAGAAACTCCAAAAGGGTGTTTTTT.

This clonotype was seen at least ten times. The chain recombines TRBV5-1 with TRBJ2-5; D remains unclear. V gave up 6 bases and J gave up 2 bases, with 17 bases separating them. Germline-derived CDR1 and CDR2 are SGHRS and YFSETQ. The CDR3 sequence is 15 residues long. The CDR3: CASTLLGSDQETQYF. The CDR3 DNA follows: TGCGCCAGCACTCTTCTAGGGTCAGATCAAGAGACCCAGTACTTC.

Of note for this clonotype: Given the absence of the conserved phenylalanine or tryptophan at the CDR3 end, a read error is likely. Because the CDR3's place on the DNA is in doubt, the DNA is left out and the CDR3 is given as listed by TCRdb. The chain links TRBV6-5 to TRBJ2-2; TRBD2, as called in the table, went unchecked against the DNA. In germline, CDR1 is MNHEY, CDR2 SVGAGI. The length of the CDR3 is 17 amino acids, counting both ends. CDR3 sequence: CASSYSPSGRVPGELCL.

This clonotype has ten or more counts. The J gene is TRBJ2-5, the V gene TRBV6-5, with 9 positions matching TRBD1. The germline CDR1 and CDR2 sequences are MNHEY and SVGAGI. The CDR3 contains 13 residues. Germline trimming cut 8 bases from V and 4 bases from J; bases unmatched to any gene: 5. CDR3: CASRDRALETQYF. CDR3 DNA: TGTGCCAGCCGGGACAGGGCATTAGAGACCCAGTACTTC.

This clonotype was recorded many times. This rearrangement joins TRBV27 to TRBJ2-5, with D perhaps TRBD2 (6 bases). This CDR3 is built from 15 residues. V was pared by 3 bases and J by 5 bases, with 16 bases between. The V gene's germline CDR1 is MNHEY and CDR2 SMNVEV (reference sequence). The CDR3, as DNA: TGTGCCAGCAGTTTTGAGGGACTGGGGCGGGAGACCCAGTACTTC. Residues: CASSFEGLGRETQYF.

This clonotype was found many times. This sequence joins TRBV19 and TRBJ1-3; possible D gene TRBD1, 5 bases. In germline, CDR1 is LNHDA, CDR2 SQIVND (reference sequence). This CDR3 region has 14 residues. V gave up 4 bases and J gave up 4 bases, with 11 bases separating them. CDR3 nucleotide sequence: TGTGCCAGTAGTAGCGGGACCGGCGGAAACACCATATATTTT. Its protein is CASSSGTGGNTIYF.

CDR3 sequence reads: CASRIRDTGSSPLHF. The DNA of the CDR3 is TGTGCCAGCAGGATCAGGGACACTGGCAGTTCACCCCTCCACTTT. The V gene is TRBV2, the J gene TRBJ1-6, with D perhaps matching TRBD1 (6 bases). V lost 6 bases, J lost 9 bases, and 18 bases lay in between. CDR1 SNHLY and CDR2 FYNNEI come from the germline V gene. This CDR3 comprises 15 residues.

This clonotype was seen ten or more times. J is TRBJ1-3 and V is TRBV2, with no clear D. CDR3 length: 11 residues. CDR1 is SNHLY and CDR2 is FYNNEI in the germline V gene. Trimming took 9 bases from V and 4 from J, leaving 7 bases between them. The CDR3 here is CARSEGNTIYF. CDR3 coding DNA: TGTGCCAGGTCAGAGGGAAACACCATATATTTT.

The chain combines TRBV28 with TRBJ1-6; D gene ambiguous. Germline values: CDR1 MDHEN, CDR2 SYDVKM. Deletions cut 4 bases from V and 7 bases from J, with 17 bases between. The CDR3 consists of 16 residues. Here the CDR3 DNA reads TGTGCCAGCAGTTCACAAGGCCAGTCGTCCAATTCACCCCTCCACTTT. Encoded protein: CASSSQGQSSNSPLHF.